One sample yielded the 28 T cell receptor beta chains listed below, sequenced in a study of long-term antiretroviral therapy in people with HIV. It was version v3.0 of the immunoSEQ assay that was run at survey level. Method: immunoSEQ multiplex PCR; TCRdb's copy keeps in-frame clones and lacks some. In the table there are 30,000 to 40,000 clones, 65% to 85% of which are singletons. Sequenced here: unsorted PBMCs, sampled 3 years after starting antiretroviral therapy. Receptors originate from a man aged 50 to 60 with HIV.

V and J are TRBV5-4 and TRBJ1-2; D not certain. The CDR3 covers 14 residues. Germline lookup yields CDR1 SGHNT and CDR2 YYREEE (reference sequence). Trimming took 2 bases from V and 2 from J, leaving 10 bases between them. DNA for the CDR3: TGTGCCAGCAGCTTCACCGGGAGCAACTATGGCTACACCTTC. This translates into CASSFTGSNYGYTF.

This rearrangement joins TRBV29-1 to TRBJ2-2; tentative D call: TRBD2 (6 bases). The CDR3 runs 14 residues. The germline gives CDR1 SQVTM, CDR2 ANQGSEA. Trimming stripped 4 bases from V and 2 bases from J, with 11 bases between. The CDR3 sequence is CSVVRGSNTGELFF. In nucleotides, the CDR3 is TGCAGCGTTGTGCGGGGCTCCAACACCGGGGAGCTGTTTTTT.

DNA for the CDR3: TGTGCTAGTGGTTTGCCAGACAGGGTGAGTAGCAATCAGCCCCAGCATTTT. It yields the protein CASGLPDRVSSNQPQHF. J is TRBJ1-5 and V is TRBV12-5, with TRBD1 matching 7 bases. The CDR3 runs 17 residues. Germline V gives CDR1 LGHNT, CDR2 FRNRAP. V shed 2 bases, J shed 0 bases, and the junction held 7 bases outside the gene matches.

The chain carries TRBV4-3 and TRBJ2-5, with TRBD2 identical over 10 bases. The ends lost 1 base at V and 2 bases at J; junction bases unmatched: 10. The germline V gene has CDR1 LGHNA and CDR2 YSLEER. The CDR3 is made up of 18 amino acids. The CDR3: CASSQGGLAGDGQETQYF. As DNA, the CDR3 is TGCGCCAGCAGCCAAGGGGGCCTAGCGGGAGACGGTCAAGAGACCCAGTACTTC.

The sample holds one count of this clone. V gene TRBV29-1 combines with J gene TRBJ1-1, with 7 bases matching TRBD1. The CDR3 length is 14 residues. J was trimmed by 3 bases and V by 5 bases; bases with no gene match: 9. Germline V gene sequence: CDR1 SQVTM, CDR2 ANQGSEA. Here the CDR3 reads CSVQAGGTYTEAFF. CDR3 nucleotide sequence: TGCAGCGTTCAGGCAGGGGGAACCTACACTGAAGCTTTCTTT. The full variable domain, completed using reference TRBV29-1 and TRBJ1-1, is SAVISQKPSRDICQRGTSLTIQCQVDSQVTMMFWYRQQPGQSLTLIATANQGSEATYESGFVIDKFPISRPNLTFSTLTVSNMSPEDSSIYLCSVQAGGTYTEAFFGQGTRLTVV.

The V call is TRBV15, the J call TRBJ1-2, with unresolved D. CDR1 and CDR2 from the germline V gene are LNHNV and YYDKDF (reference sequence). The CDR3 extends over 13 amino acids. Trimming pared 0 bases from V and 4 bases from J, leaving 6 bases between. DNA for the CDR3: TGTGCCACCAGCAGAGATCCTGCCTATGGCTACACCTTC. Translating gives CATSRDPAYGYTF. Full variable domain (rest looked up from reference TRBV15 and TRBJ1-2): DAMVIQNPRYQVTQFGKPVTLSCSQTLNHNVMYWYQQKSSQAPKLLFHYYDKDFNNEADTPDNFQSRRPNTSFCFLDIRSPGLGDTAMYLCATSRDPAYGYTFGSGTRLTVV.

Here the CDR3 DNA reads TGTGCCAGCAGCTTCGACCTGGGGGAGCTGTTTTTT. Its translation is CASSFDLGELFF. The V and J genes are TRBV5-4 and TRBJ2-2; D call uncertain. Trimming cost V 2 bases and J 8 bases, with 7 bases left between them. This CDR3 has 12 residues. From germline, CDR1 is SGHNT and CDR2 YYREEE (reference sequence).

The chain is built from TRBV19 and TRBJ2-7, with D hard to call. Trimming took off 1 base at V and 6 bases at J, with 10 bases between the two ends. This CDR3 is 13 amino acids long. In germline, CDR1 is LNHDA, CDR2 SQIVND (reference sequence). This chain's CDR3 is CASSIGPRAEQYF. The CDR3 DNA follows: TGTGCCAGTAGTATAGGACCCCGGGCCGAGCAGTACTTC.

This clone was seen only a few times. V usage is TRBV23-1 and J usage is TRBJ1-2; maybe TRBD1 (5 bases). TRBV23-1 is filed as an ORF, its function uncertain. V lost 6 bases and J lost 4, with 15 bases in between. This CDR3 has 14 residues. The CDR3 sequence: CASRSRVRGYGYTF. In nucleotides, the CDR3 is TGCGCCAGCAGAAGCAGGGTTAGAGGCTATGGCTACACCTTC.

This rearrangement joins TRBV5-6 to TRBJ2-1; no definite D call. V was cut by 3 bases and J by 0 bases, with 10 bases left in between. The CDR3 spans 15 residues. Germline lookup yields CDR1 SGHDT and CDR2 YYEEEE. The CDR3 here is CASSSGYSSYNEQFF. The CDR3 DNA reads TGTGCCAGCAGCTCAGGCTATAGCTCCTACAATGAGCAGTTCTTC.

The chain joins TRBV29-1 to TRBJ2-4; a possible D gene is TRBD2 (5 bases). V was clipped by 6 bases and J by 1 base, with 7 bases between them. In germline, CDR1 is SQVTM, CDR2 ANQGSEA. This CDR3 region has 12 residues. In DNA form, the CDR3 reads TGCAGCGTCCGAGGGGCCAAAAACATTCAGTACTTC. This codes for CSVRGAKNIQYF.

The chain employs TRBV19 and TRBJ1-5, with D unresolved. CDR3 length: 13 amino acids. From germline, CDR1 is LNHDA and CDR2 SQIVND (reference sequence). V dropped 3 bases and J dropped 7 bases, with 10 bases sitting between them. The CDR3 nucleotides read TGTGCCAGTAGTATTGATATAGAACAGCCCCAGCATTTT. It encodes CASSIDIEQPQHF.

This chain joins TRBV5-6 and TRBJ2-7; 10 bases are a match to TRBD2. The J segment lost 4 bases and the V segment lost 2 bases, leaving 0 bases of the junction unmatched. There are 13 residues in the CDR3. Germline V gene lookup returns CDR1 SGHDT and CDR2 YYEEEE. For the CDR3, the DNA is TGTGCCAGCAGCTTACTAGCGGGGTACGAGCAGTACTTC. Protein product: CASSLLAGYEQYF.

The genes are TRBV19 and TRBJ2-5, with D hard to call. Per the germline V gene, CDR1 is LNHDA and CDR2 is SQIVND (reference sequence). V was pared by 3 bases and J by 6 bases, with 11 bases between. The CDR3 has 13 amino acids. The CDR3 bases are TGTGCCAGTAGTATCGACCCCAGAAAGACCCAGTACTTC. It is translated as CASSIDPRKTQYF.

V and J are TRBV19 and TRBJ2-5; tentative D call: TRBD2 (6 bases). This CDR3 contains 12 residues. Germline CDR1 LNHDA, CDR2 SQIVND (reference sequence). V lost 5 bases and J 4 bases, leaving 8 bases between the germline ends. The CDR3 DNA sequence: TGTGCCAGTAGTGGGGGGTCAGAGACCCAGTACTTC. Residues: CASSGGSETQYF.

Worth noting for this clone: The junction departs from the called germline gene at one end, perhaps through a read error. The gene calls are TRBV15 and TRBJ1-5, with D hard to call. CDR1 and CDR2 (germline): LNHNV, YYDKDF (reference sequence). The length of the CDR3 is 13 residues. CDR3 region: CATSRGVGQLQHF. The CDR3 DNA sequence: TGTGCCACCAGCAGAGGGGTTGGGCAGCTCCAGCATTTT.

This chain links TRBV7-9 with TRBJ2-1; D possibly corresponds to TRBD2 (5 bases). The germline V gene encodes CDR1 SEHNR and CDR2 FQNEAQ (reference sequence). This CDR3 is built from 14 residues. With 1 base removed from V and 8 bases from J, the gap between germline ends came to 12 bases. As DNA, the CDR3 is TGTGCCAGCAGCTTAGTGTCAGAGGGCTATGAGCAGTTCTTC. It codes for CASSLVSEGYEQFF.

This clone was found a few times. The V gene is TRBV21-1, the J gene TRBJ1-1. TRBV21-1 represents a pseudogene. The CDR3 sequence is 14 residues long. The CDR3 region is CASSKPDLGTEAFF. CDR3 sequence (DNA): TGTGCCAGCAGCAAACCAGACCTCGGGACTGAAGCTTTCTTT.

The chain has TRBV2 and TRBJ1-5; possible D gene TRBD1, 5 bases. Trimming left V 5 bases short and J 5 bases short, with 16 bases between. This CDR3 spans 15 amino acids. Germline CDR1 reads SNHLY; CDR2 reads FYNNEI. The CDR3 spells CASSSGEGQDQPQHF. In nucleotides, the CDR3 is TGTGCCAGCAGTAGCGGGGAGGGGCAGGATCAGCCCCAGCATTTT.

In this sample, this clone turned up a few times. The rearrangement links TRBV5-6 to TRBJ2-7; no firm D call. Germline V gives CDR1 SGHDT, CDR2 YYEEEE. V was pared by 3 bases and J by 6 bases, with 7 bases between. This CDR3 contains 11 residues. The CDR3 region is CASSSSSEQYF. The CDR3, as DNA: TGTGCCAGCAGCTCCAGCTCCGAGCAGTACTTC.

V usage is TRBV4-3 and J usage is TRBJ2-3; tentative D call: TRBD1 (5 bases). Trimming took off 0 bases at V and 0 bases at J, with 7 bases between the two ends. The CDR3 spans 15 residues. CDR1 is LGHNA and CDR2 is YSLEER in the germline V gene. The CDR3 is CASSQDHRSTDTQYF. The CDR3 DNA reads TGCGCCAGCAGCCAAGATCACAGGAGCACAGATACGCAGTATTTT.

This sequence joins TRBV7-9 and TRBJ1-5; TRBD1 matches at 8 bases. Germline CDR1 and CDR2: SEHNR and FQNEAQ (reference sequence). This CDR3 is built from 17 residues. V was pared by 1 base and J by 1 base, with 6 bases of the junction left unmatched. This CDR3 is CASSLVSGGRSNQPQHF. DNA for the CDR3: TGTGCCAGCAGCTTAGTATCAGGGGGCCGGAGCAATCAGCCCCAGCATTTT.

This CDR3 is CASSQGVRQVSTGELFF. CDR3 bases: TGCGCCAGCAGCCAAGGGGTACGGCAGGTTTCCACCGGGGAGCTGTTTTTT. The gene calls are TRBV4-3 and TRBJ2-2, with D hard to call. V was trimmed by 1 base and J by 4 bases, leaving 16 bases between them. The CDR3 is made up of 17 amino acids. Germline values: CDR1 LGHNA, CDR2 YSLEER.

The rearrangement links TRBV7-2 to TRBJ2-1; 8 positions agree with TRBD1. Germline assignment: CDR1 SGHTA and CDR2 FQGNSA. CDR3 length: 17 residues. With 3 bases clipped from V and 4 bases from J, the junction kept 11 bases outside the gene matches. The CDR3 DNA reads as TGTGCCAGCAGCTTGACAGGGGTGAGGTCGGGGTACAATGAGCAGTTCTTC. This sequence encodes CASSLTGVRSGYNEQFF.

DNA for the CDR3: TGTGCCAGCAGCCACCGACAGGGGAACACCGGGGAGCTGTTTTTT. Translated: CASSHRQGNTGELFF. This chain joins TRBV7-2 and TRBJ2-2; 7 nucleotides align to TRBD1. Per germline, CDR1 SGHTA and CDR2 FQGNSA. The CDR3 contains 15 residues. With 5 bases clipped from V and 1 base from J, the junction kept 4 bases outside the gene matches.

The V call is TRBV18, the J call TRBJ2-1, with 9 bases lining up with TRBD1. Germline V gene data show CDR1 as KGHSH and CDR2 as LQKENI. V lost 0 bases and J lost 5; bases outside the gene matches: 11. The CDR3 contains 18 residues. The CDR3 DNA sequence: TGTGCCAGCTCACCACCGTTAGGGACAGGGATTGAACACAATGAGCAGTTCTTC. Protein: CASSPPLGTGIEHNEQFF.

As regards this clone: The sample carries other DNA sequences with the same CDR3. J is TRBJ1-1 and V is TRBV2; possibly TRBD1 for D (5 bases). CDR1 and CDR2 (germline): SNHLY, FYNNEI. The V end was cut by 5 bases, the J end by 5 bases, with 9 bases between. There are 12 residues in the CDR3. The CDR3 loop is CASSRGRTEAFF. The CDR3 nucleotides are TGTGCCAGCAGTCGGGGGAGGACTGAAGCTTTCTTT.

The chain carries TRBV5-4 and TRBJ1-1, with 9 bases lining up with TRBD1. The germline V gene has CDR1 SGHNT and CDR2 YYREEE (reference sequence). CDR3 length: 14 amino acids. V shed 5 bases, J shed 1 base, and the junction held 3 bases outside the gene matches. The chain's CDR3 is CASRHRGQNTEAFF. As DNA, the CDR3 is TGTGCCAGCAGACACAGGGGGCAGAACACTGAAGCTTTCTTT.